The 17 T cell receptor beta chains reported below all come from one sample, sequenced in a study of blood T cell repertoires in COVID-19. Measured with immunoSEQ multiplex PCR; TCRdb has only the in-frame clones, and not every one. The data contain about 240,000 clones, roughly 86% of them singletons. The sequenced material came from peripheral blood. The receptors were gathered from a woman aged 70-85 years with active or convalescent COVID-19.

The rearrangement links TRBV15 to TRBJ1-1; D is perhaps TRBD1 (5 bases). CDR3 length equals 15 residues. The V and J ends lost 0 bases and 6 bases respectively, with 14 bases between them. Germline values: CDR1 LNHNV, CDR2 YYDKDF (reference sequence). CDR3: CATSREGRGEAEAFF. The CDR3 DNA follows: TGTGCCACCAGCAGAGAAGGGAGGGGTGAGGCTGAAGCTTTCTTT.

This clone was observed a single time. The chain has TRBV27 and TRBJ1-2, with D uncertain. V gave up 7 bases and J gave up 5 bases, with 20 bases separating them. The CDR3 spans 15 residues. CDR1 and CDR2 from the germline V gene are MNHEY and SMNVEV (reference sequence). This CDR3 reads CASMRLGEVGYGYTF. The CDR3 bases are TGTGCCAGCATGCGCCTCGGTGAGGTCGGATATGGCTACACCTTC.

Worth noting for this clone: Within the sample, other DNA sequences also encode this same CDR3. The CDR3 spells CASSPPGDPGTEAFF. DNA for the CDR3: TGTGCCAGCAGTCCCCCTGGGGATCCAGGGACTGAAGCTTTCTTT. The chain is built from TRBV6-6 and TRBJ1-1, with D possibly TRBD1 on 5 matching bases. Deletions cut 5 bases from V and 5 bases from J, with 18 bases between. This CDR3 is 15 amino acids long. From germline, CDR1 is MNHNY and CDR2 SVGAGI (reference sequence).

The chain has TRBV28 and TRBJ1-4, with a weak D call TRBD1 (6 bases). The V and J ends lost 3 bases and 7 bases respectively, with 15 bases between them. CDR1 is MDHEN, CDR2 SYDVKM, per germline. This CDR3 has 15 amino acids. The CDR3 DNA reads TGTGCCAGCAGTTTCCCCGGGGGGCTTGCTGAAAAACTGTTTTTT. Its translation: CASSFPGGLAEKLFF.

The chain is built from TRBV5-4 and TRBJ1-1; TRBD1 might be the D (5 bases). Trimming removed 0 bases at V and 6 bases at J, with 9 bases between. This CDR3 comprises 13 residues. CDR1 SGHNT and CDR2 YYREEE come from the germline V gene (reference sequence). The CDR3 bases are TGTGCCAGCAGCTTGGTCCGGGGGGCTGAAGCTTTCTTT. Protein: CASSLVRGAEAFF. Using reference TRBV5-4 and TRBJ1-1 for the parts outside the CDR3, the full variable domain is ETGVTQSPTHLIKTRGQQVTLRCSSQSGHNTVSWYQQALGQGPQFIFQYYREEENGRGNFPPRFSGLQFPNYSSELNVNALELDDSALYLCASSLVRGAEAFFGQGTRLTVV.

This chain joins TRBV10-1 and TRBJ2-2, with D unclear. The CDR3 has 14 residues. Germline values: CDR1 WNHNN, CDR2 SYGVQD (reference sequence). With 6 bases removed from V and 0 bases from J, the gap between germline ends came to 8 bases. DNA of the CDR3: TGCGCCAGCAGGGCTCTCACGAACACCGGGGAGCTGTTTTTT. This codes for CASRALTNTGELFF.

The chain joins TRBV29-1 to TRBJ2-2, with D tentatively TRBD1 (5 bases). V was cut by 6 bases and J by 0 bases, with 11 bases left in between. Germline V gene sequence: CDR1 SQVTM, CDR2 ANQGSEA. The CDR3 is made up of 14 amino acids. CDR3 DNA sequence: TGCAGCGTGGAGACAGTCCCGAACACCGGGGAGCTGTTTTTT. Protein product: CSVETVPNTGELFF.

V and J are TRBV7-2 and TRBJ2-7; D possibly corresponds to TRBD1 (5 bases). This CDR3 is 14 amino acids long. Trimming shortened V by 3 bases and J by 3 bases, and 12 bases separated the two germline ends. Germline V gene lookup returns CDR1 SGHTA and CDR2 FQGNSA. The DNA for the CDR3 is TGTGCCAGCAGCTTCAGGGTCAGGGACTACGAGCAGTACTTC. Amino acids: CASSFRVRDYEQYF.

There are a few counts of this clone. The chain has TRBV19 and TRBJ1-6; D possibly corresponds to TRBD1 (6 bases). From germline, CDR1 is LNHDA and CDR2 SQIVND (reference sequence). Trimming shortened V by 11 bases and J by 8 bases, and 22 bases separated the two germline ends. The CDR3 runs to 15 residues. The CDR3 reads CASTRGGYRDSPLHF. CDR3 DNA: TGTGCCTCGACTCGTGGGGGCTACCGGGATTCACCCCTCCACTTT.

The chain joins TRBV11-2 to TRBJ1-4; 9 bases fit TRBD1. Germline lookup yields CDR1 SGHAT and CDR2 FQNNGV. J gave up 8 bases and V 6 bases, and 7 bases lay outside the gene matches. The length of the CDR3 is 14 residues. CDR3 nucleotides: TGTGCCAGCAGTAAAGGACAGGGGAACGAAAAACTGTTTTTT. Its protein is CASSKGQGNEKLFF.

This chain joins TRBV29-1 and TRBJ2-4; the D gene is possibly TRBD1 (7 bases). V was cut by 4 bases and J by 6 bases, with 19 bases left in between. Germline V lookup: CDR1 SQVTM, CDR2 ANQGSEA. The CDR3 extends over 15 amino acids. In DNA form, the CDR3 reads TGCAGCGTTGCGGGGGAAGGGGGCCCAAGAAACATTCAGTACTTC. Translating it yields CSVAGEGGPRNIQYF.

The J gene is TRBJ2-7, the V gene TRBV6-6, with D tentatively TRBD2 (6 bases). This CDR3 comprises 15 residues. Germline CDR1 is MNHNY and CDR2 is SVGAGI (reference sequence). Trimming took 7 bases from V and 2 from J, leaving 18 bases between them. The CDR3 bases are TGTGCCAGCATTCCCGGGACTGCTAATACCTACGAGCAGTACTTC. It specifies CASIPGTANTYEQYF.

The J gene is TRBJ1-3, the V gene TRBV9, with 7 nucleotides matching TRBD1. The CDR3 contains 15 residues. The ends lost 3 bases at V and 5 bases at J; junction bases unmatched: 8. Germline V gives CDR1 SGDLS, CDR2 YYNGEE. CDR3 DNA sequence: TGTGCCAGCAGCGGTTCGACAGGGATGAGAAACACCATATATTTT. Amino acids: CASSGSTGMRNTIYF.

The rearrangement joins TRBV5-1 to TRBJ2-4, with D perhaps matching TRBD1 (6 bases). Germline V gene data show CDR1 as SGHRS and CDR2 as YFSETQ. The CDR3 length is 14 residues. V lost 4 bases and J 6 bases, leaving 14 bases between the germline ends. The CDR3 DNA follows: TGCGCCAGCAGCGGGGCCCTGACAGGAAACATTCAGTACTTC. Its protein product is CASSGALTGNIQYF.

This chain uses TRBV13 with TRBJ1-2, with a weak D call TRBD1 (5 bases). The CDR3 loop spans 14 amino acids. V lost 0 bases, J lost 10 bases, and 15 bases lay in between. Germline V gene sequence: CDR1 PRHDT, CDR2 FYEKMQ (reference sequence). CDR3 bases: TGTGCCAGCAGCTTAGGCCGGCAGGGAAAAACCTACACCTTC. This codes for CASSLGRQGKTYTF.

J is TRBJ1-6 and V is TRBV15; 9 positions agree with TRBD1. V trimming: 2 bases; J trimming: 9 bases; junction bases outside the gene matches: 11. Germline V gene data show CDR1 as LNHNV and CDR2 as YYDKDF (reference sequence). The CDR3 has 17 residues. The CDR3 spells CATSRFFTGGGGSPLHF. DNA for the CDR3: TGTGCCACCAGCAGATTTTTTACAGGGGGCGGCGGTTCACCCCTCCACTTT.

J is TRBJ1-5 and V is TRBV6-5; D may be TRBD1 (6 bases). V was clipped by 4 bases and J by 6 bases, with 10 bases between them. Germline CDR1 reads MNHEY; CDR2 reads SVGAGI. The CDR3 is made up of 13 amino acids. The CDR3 DNA reads TGTGCCAGCAGTTCCGACAGGAGTCAGCCCCAGCATTTT. This gives the protein CASSSDRSQPQHF.